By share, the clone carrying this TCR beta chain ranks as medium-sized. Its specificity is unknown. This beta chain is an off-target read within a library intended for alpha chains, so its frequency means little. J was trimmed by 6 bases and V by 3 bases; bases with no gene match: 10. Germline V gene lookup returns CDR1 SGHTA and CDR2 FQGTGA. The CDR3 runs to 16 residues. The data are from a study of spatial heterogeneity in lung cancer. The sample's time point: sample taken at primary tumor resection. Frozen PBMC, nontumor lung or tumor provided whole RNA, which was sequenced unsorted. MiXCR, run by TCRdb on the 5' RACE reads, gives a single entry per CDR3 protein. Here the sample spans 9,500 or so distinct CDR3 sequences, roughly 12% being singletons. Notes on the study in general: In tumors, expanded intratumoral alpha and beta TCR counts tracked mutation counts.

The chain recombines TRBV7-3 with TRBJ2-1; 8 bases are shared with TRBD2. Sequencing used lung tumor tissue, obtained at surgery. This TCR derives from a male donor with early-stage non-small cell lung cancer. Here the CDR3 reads CASSFNEAGVGNEQFF. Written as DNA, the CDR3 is TGTGCCAGCAGCTTTAACGAAGCGGGAGTCGGCAATGAGCAGTTCTTC. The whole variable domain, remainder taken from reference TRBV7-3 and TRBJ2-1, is GAGVSQTPSNKVTEKGKYVELRCDPISGHTALYWYRQSLGQGPEFLIYFQGTGAADDSGLPNDRFFAVRPEGSVSTLKIQRTERGDSAVYLCASSFNEAGVGNEQFFGPGTRLTVL.